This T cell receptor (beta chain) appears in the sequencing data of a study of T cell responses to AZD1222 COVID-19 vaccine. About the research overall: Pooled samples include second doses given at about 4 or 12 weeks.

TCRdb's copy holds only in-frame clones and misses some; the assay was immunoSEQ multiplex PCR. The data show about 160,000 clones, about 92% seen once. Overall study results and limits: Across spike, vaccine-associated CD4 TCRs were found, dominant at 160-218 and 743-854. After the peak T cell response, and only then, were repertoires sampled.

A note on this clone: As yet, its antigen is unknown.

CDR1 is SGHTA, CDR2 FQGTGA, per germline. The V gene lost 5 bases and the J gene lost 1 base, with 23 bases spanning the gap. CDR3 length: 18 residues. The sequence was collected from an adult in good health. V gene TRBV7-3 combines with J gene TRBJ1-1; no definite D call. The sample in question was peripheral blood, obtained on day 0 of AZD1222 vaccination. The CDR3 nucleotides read TGTGCCAGCAGCGTTATTAGCCTACTAGTTGGTCAGAACACTGAAGCTTTCTTT. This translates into CASSVISLLVGQNTEAFF. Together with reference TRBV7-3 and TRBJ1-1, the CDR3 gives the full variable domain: GAGVSQTPSNKVTEKGKYVELRCDPISGHTALYWYRQSLGQGPEFLIYFQGTGAADDSGLPNDRFFAVRPEGSVSTLKIQRTERGDSAVYLCASSVISLLVGQNTEAFFGQGTRLTVV.